These T cell receptor beta chains were read from a single sample in a study of shared clonotypes between healthy human individuals. Libraries were prepared by immunoSEQ multiplex PCR; TCRdb keeps only in-frame clonotypes and omits some of them. Among about 2.3 million clones listed, about 90% were seen once. Material for sequencing was naive CD4+ T cells from PBMCs. The receptors stem from a man between 18 and 35 years old in good health. Some clones in this sample may be carry-over from other donors' samples. Each CDR3 is given with its conserved first and last residue. Each record gives: V gene, D gene, J gene, clone size, CDR3 protein, CDR3 DNA. A D gene is named only where the DNA matches it firmly. Clone size, where shown, is once, few, many, or a class for clones that have expanded.

v_gene: TRBV5-4; d_gene: .; j_gene: TRBJ2-6; abundance: .; CDR3aa: CASSREYSSGANVLTF; CDR3nt: TGTGCCAGCAGCCGCGAGTACAGCTCTGGGGCCAACGTCCTGACTTTC
v_gene: TRBV19; d_gene: TRBD1; j_gene: TRBJ2-7; abundance: .; CDR3aa: CASTPNRGSYEQYF; CDR3nt: TGTGCCAGTACCCCAAACAGGGGATCCTACGAGCAGTACTTC
v_gene: TRBV5-1; d_gene: .; j_gene: TRBJ2-7; abundance: .; CDR3aa: CASSLEGTYEQYF; CDR3nt: TGCGCCAGCAGCTTGGAGGGCACCTACGAGCAGTACTTC
v_gene: TRBV5-1; d_gene: .; j_gene: TRBJ2-5; abundance: .; CDR3aa: CASSLQGGAQETQYF; CDR3nt: TGCGCCAGCAGCTTACAGGGCGGCGCCCAAGAGACCCAGTACTTC
v_gene: TRBV7-3; d_gene: .; j_gene: TRBJ2-2; abundance: .; CDR3aa: CASSLTRDPSGAGELFF; CDR3nt: TGTGCCAGCAGCTTAACCCGGGACCCATCGGGGGCCGGGGAGCTGTTTTTT
v_gene: TRBV6-5; d_gene: TRBD1; j_gene: TRBJ1-3; abundance: .; CDR3aa: CASSSRTGLSGNTIYF; CDR3nt: TGTGCCAGCAGTTCCCGGACAGGCCTCTCTGGAAACACCATATATTTT
v_gene: TRBV27; d_gene: TRBD1; j_gene: TRBJ1-1; abundance: .; CDR3aa: CASSPRQGRNTEAFF; CDR3nt: TGTGCCAGCAGTCCACGACAGGGCAGGAACACTGAAGCTTTCTTT
v_gene: TRBV28; d_gene: .; j_gene: TRBJ2-7; abundance: .; CDR3aa: CASSLQGPSYEQYF; CDR3nt: TGTGCCAGCAGTTTACAGGGACCCTCCTACGAGCAGTACTTC
v_gene: TRBV6-6; d_gene: .; j_gene: TRBJ2-5; abundance: .; CDR3aa: CASRRGGAETQYF; CDR3nt: TGTGCCAGCAGGAGAGGGGGGGCGGAGACCCAGTACTTC
v_gene: TRBV2; d_gene: .; j_gene: TRBJ1-5; abundance: .; CDR3aa: CASSASLQQPQHF; CDR3nt: TGTGCCAGCAGTGCTAGTTTACAGCAGCCCCAGCATTTT
v_gene: TRBV30; d_gene: .; j_gene: TRBJ2-7; abundance: once; CDR3aa: CAWDGGGQQQYF; CDR3nt: TGTGCCTGGGATGGGGGGGGCCAGCAGCAGTACTTC
v_gene: TRBV10-3; d_gene: TRBD2; j_gene: TRBJ2-3; abundance: .; CDR3aa: CAISVSPSGSRRDTQYF; CDR3nt: TGTGCCATCAGTGTTAGCCCTAGCGGGAGTAGAAGAGATACGCAGTATTTT
v_gene: TRBV18; d_gene: .; j_gene: TRBJ2-2; abundance: .; CDR3aa: CASSPQQARFGTGELFF; CDR3nt: TGTGCCAGCTCACCACAACAGGCGCGTTTCGGCACCGGGGAGCTGTTTTTT
v_gene: TRBV10-1; d_gene: TRBD1; j_gene: TRBJ1-1; abundance: .; CDR3aa: CASSPRQGWNTEAFF; CDR3nt: TGCGCCAGCAGCCCCAGACAGGGATGGAACACTGAAGCTTTCTTT
v_gene: TRBV18; d_gene: TRBD1; j_gene: TRBJ2-7; abundance: .; CDR3aa: CASSPRDSSYEQYF; CDR3nt: TGTGCCAGCTCACCCCGGGACAGCTCCTACGAGCAGTACTTC
v_gene: TRBV6-1; d_gene: .; j_gene: TRBJ2-7; abundance: .; CDR3aa: CASRTSRDTYEQYF; CDR3nt: TGTGCCAGCAGGACGTCCCGGGACACCTACGAGCAGTACTTC
v_gene: TRBV29-1; d_gene: TRBD2; j_gene: TRBJ2-1; abundance: .; CDR3aa: CSVRASLAANYNEQFF; CDR3nt: TGCAGCGTTCGAGCCTCCCTAGCGGCAAACTACAATGAGCAGTTCTTC
v_gene: TRBV11-2; d_gene: .; j_gene: TRBJ2-5; abundance: .; CDR3aa: CASSLESGPLGQYF; CDR3nt: TGTGCCAGCAGCTTAGAGTCCGGCCCACTCGGCCAGTACTTC
v_gene: TRBV6-5; d_gene: TRBD1; j_gene: TRBJ1-5; abundance: .; CDR3aa: CASSSDRGSNQPQHF; CDR3nt: TGTGCCAGCAGTTCAGACAGGGGAAGCAATCAGCCCCAGCATTTT
v_gene: TRBV5-1; d_gene: .; j_gene: TRBJ2-1; abundance: .; CDR3aa: CASSSGDPYNEQFF; CDR3nt: TGCGCCAGCAGCTCGGGGGACCCCTACAATGAGCAGTTCTTC
v_gene: TRBV7-2; d_gene: TRBD2; j_gene: TRBJ2-7; abundance: .; CDR3aa: CASSLVGTSGPGAHEQYF; CDR3nt: TGTGCCAGCAGCTTGGTAGGGACTAGCGGGCCCGGGGCCCACGAGCAGTACTTC
v_gene: TRBV19; d_gene: .; j_gene: TRBJ2-6; abundance: .; CDR3aa: CASSSAGRIGANVLTF; CDR3nt: TGTGCCAGTAGCTCTGCCGGAAGGATAGGGGCCAACGTCCTGACTTTC
v_gene: TRBV6-1; d_gene: .; j_gene: TRBJ1-2; abundance: once; CDR3aa: CASSEPGSGYTF; CDR3nt: TGTGCCAGCAGTGAACCAGGGAGTGGCTACACCTTC
v_gene: TRBV9; d_gene: .; j_gene: TRBJ2-7; abundance: .; CDR3aa: CASSPTGRESSYEQYF; CDR3nt: TGTGCCAGCAGCCCAACAGGACGGGAGAGCTCCTACGAGCAGTACTTC
v_gene: TRBV9; d_gene: .; j_gene: TRBJ2-3; abundance: .; CDR3aa: CASSVVSGQDTQYF; CDR3nt: TGTGCCAGCAGCGTAGTTTCCGGGCAAGATACGCAGTATTTT
v_gene: TRBV19; d_gene: .; j_gene: TRBJ2-3; abundance: .; CDR3aa: CASSIGGGADTQYF; CDR3nt: TGTGCCAGTAGTATCGGAGGTGGAGCAGATACGCAGTATTTT
v_gene: TRBV10-3; d_gene: TRBD2; j_gene: TRBJ2-1; abundance: .; CDR3aa: CAITRENNEQFF; CDR3nt: TGTGCCATCACGCGGGAGAACAATGAGCAGTTCTTC
v_gene: TRBV9; d_gene: .; j_gene: TRBJ2-1; abundance: .; CDR3aa: CASSVGIGAARSAYNEQFF; CDR3nt: TGTGCCAGCAGCGTAGGAATAGGCGCAGCGAGGTCCGCCTACAATGAGCAGTTCTTC
v_gene: TRBV6-5; d_gene: .; j_gene: TRBJ2-1; abundance: .; CDR3aa: CASSYSMVRYNEQFF; CDR3nt: TGTGCCAGCAGTTACTCTATGGTAAGATACAATGAGCAGTTCTTC
v_gene: TRBV18; d_gene: .; j_gene: TRBJ1-4; abundance: .; CDR3aa: CASSYGLRGGEKLFF; CDR3nt: TGTGCCAGCTCGTATGGCCTTCGAGGTGGTGAAAAACTGTTTTTT
v_gene: TRBV11-2; d_gene: TRBD1; j_gene: TRBJ2-7; abundance: .; CDR3aa: CASSRDRAEQYF; CDR3nt: TGTGCCAGCAGCCGGGACAGGGCCGAGCAGTACTTC
v_gene: TRBV28; d_gene: TRBD1; j_gene: TRBJ1-2; abundance: .; CDR3aa: CASSFRDRALYGYTF; CDR3nt: TGTGCCAGCAGTTTCCGCGACAGGGCCCTCTATGGCTACACCTTC